This T cell receptor beta chain is from a study of breast tumors, draining lymph nodes, adjacent tissues. Whole-study findings and limits: Data fit most tumor T cells coming from lymph node, expanding in tumor.

Breast cancer patients provided tissue from their axillary draining lymph nodes. The CDR3 sequence is 17 residues long. Losses at the gene ends were 4 bases for V and 5 bases for J; bases not matched to a gene: 10. The germline CDR1 and CDR2 sequences are SGHTA and FQGTGA. TCRdb analysed the multiplex PCR reads with MiXCR anew, one entry per CDR3 protein. The sample includes about 130,000 distinct CDR3 sequences, about 20% seen only once; the top ten take less than 4%. This clonotype was counted ten times or more. As yet, its antigen is unknown. The genes are TRBV7-3 and TRBJ2-3; 12 nucleotides match TRBD2. Sequenced input: axillary lymph node tissue. The receptor's source is a female donor with breast cancer. Some clones in this sample may be carry-over from other donors' samples. CDR3 residues: CASSYTLAGGTKDTQYF. CDR3 DNA sequence: TGTGCCAGCAGCTACACCCTAGCGGGGGGGACAAAAGATACGCAGTATTTT.